This T cell receptor (beta chain) was observed in a study of CD8 T cells in Susac syndrome. The RNA, about 0.45 to 1 ug, was put through reverse transcription using random hexamers. Amplification of TCR beta CDR3 was carried out by immunoSEQ multiplex PCR, which covered 54 Vbeta and 13 Jbeta segments. Each CDR3 protein is one row after TCRdb ran MiXCR on the immunoSEQ multiplex PCR reads. Counted here are 180,000 or so distinct CDR3 sequences, around 94% occurring once; the ten biggest clones make up over 0.12%. Germline CDR1 and CDR2: SGHRS and YFSETQ. The V end lost 0 bases, the J end lost 5 bases, and 9 bases lay between the germline ends. The CDR3 runs 14 residues. Peripheral blood CD8+ and CD4+ T cells were profiled by TCR beta sequencing. Negative isolation yielded the CD8+ and CD4+ T cells, while FACS enriched the TEMRA cells.

The sample comprised CD4+ T cells from PBMCs. The receptor was isolated from a human donor in good health. The chain carries TRBV5-1 and TRBJ2-1, with D possibly called TRBD1 or TRBD2 (5 bases each). The CDR3 protein is CASSLAGPNNEQFF. The CDR3 bases are TGCGCCAGCAGCTTGGCGGGACCTAACAATGAGCAGTTCTTC.